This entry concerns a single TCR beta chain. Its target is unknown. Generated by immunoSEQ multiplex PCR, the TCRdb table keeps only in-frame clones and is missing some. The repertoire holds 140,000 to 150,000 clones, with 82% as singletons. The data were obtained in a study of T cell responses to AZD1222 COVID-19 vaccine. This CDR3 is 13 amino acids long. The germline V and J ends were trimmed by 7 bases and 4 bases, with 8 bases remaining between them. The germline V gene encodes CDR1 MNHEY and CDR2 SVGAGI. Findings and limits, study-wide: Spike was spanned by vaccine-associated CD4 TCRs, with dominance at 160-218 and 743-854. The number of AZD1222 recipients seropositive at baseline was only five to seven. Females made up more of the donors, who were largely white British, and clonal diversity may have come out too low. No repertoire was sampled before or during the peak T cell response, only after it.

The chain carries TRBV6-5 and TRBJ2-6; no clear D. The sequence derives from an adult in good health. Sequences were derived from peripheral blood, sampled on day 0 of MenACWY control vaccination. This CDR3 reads CASMVRGANVLTF. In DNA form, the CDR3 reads TGTGCCAGCATGGTTCGGGGGGCCAACGTCCTGACTTTC.